Listed below are T cell receptor beta chains from one sample, sequenced in a study of CD8 T cells in ankylosing spondylitis. TCRdb called the 5' RACE reads again in MiXCR, with one record for every CDR3 protein. The table has some 700,000 distinct CDR3 sequences, roughly 19% seen once. Sequences were obtained from blood, either unsorted or a sorted T cell fraction (not recorded which). These receptors were collected from a male donor with ankylosing spondylitis. Both conserved end residues are part of each CDR3. D genes are given only for firm matches. Rows give clone size only sometimes, using once, few, many, or a class for an expanded clone.

V gene: TRBV9
J gene: TRBJ2-2
clone size: NA
D gene: TRBD2
CDR3 DNA: TGTGCCAGCAGCGTAGAATGGACATTAGCGGGAGGGAACACCGGGGAGCTGTTTTTT
CDR3 protein: CASSVEWTLAGGNTGELFF

V gene: TRBV20-1
J gene: TRBJ1-6
clone size: NA
D gene: NA
CDR3 DNA: TGCAGTGCTAGAGTGGACTCTGGCGGTTCACCCCTCCACTTT
CDR3 protein: CSARVDSGGSPLHF

V gene: TRBV7-6
J gene: TRBJ2-7
clone size: NA
D gene: TRBD1
CDR3 DNA: TGTGCCAGCAGCTTAGCTTCCGGGACAGCAAGCTCCTACGAGCAGTACTTC
CDR3 protein: CASSLASGTASSYEQYF

V gene: TRBV5-1
J gene: TRBJ1-2
clone size: few
D gene: NA
CDR3 DNA: TGCGCCAGCAGCTTGGACGGCGGGACGGACCGTAACTATGGCTACACCTTC
CDR3 protein: CASSLDGGTDRNYGYTF

V gene: TRBV4-1
J gene: TRBJ2-7
clone size: NA
D gene: TRBD1
CDR3 DNA: TGCGCCAGCAGCCAATTTACAGGGGCCTACGAGCAGTACTTC
CDR3 protein: CASSQFTGAYEQYF

V gene: TRBV5-1
J gene: TRBJ2-7
clone size: NA
D gene: NA
CDR3 DNA: TGCGCCAGCAGCCTGGACAGTACCTCCTACGAGCAGTACTTC
CDR3 protein: CASSLDSTSYEQYF

V gene: TRBV4-1
J gene: TRBJ1-6
clone size: NA
D gene: TRBD1
CDR3 DNA: TGCGCCAGCAGCCAGACCCCGGGACAGGAAGATAATTCACCCCTCCACTTT
CDR3 protein: CASSQTPGQEDNSPLHF

V gene: TRBV11-2
J gene: TRBJ2-1
clone size: NA
D gene: TRBD1
CDR3 DNA: TGTGCCAGCAGCTTTGACACCTGGACAGGGGTGAATGAGCAGTTCTTC
CDR3 protein: CASSFDTWTGVNEQFF

V gene: TRBV9
J gene: TRBJ1-1
clone size: many
D gene: TRBD1
CDR3 DNA: TGTGCCAGCAGCGCAGGGACAGCTTCTGAAGCTTTCTTT
CDR3 protein: CASSAGTASEAFF

V gene: TRBV7-2
J gene: TRBJ2-1
clone size: few
D gene: TRBD2
CDR3 DNA: TGTGCCAGCAGCTCGGGACTAGCGTTCAATGAGCAGTTCTTC
CDR3 protein: CASSSGLAFNEQFF

V gene: TRBV12-3/TRBV12-4
J gene: TRBJ1-2
clone size: many
D gene: NA
CDR3 DNA: TGTGCCAGCAGTTTTGGCGGGTGGAGTGGCTACACCTTC
CDR3 protein: CASSFGGWSGYTF

V gene: TRBV7-9
J gene: TRBJ1-1
clone size: few
D gene: TRBD1
CDR3 DNA: TGTGCCAGCAGCGTCGACGTTCTCGACAGGGCGGCTTTCTTT
CDR3 protein: CASSVDVLDRAAFF

V gene: TRBV24-1
J gene: TRBJ1-2
clone size: few
D gene: NA
CDR3 DNA: TGTGCCACCAGTGATCAGGGGAACTATGGCTACACCTTC
CDR3 protein: CATSDQGNYGYTF

V gene: TRBV12-3/TRBV12-4
J gene: TRBJ2-1
clone size: few
D gene: TRBD2
CDR3 DNA: TGTGCCAGCAGGCTCGGACTAGCGGGCTACAATGAGCAGTTCTTC
CDR3 protein: CASRLGLAGYNEQFF

V gene: TRBV6-1
J gene: TRBJ2-5
clone size: NA
D gene: TRBD1
CDR3 DNA: TGTGCCAGCAGTGACTTTGAACAGGGGGCCTGGGAGACCCAGTACTTC
CDR3 protein: CASSDFEQGAWETQYF

V gene: TRBV9
J gene: TRBJ2-6
clone size: NA
D gene: NA
CDR3 DNA: TGTGCCAGCAGGGCGGGACTCTCTGGGGCCAACGTCCTGACTTTC
CDR3 protein: CASRAGLSGANVLTF

V gene: TRBV3-1
J gene: TRBJ2-1
clone size: NA
D gene: NA
CDR3 DNA: TGTGCCAGCAGCCAGGACCGGGTCCTCGGGCTATACAATGAGCAGTTCTTC
CDR3 protein: CASSQDRVLGLYNEQFF

V gene: TRBV6-1
J gene: TRBJ1-5
clone size: NA
D gene: TRBD1
CDR3 DNA: TGTGCCGTCGGGACAGGGAGGCTGCAGCCCCAGCATTTT
CDR3 protein: CAVGTGRLQPQHF

V gene: TRBV4-1
J gene: TRBJ1-5
clone size: NA
D gene: TRBD1
CDR3 DNA: TGCGCCAGCAGCCTTAGCTCTCAGGGGGCGGTGGAGCAGCCCCAGCATTTT
CDR3 protein: CASSLSSQGAVEQPQHF

V gene: TRBV20-1
J gene: TRBJ2-3
clone size: NA
D gene: TRBD1
CDR3 DNA: TGCAGTGCTGCATCGGGACAGGGGACAGATACGCAGTATTTT
CDR3 protein: CSAASGQGTDTQYF

V gene: TRBV12-3/TRBV12-4
J gene: TRBJ2-3
clone size: many
D gene: TRBD1
CDR3 DNA: TGTGCCAGCAGTCCCGGGACAGGGAGAGCAGATACGCAGTATTTT
CDR3 protein: CASSPGTGRADTQYF

V gene: TRBV4-3
J gene: TRBJ1-1
clone size: few
D gene: NA
CDR3 DNA: TGCGCCAGCAGCCAAGAAGCCCCAGGGGCGTATTACACTGAAGCTTTCTTT
CDR3 protein: CASSQEAPGAYYTEAFF